The 20 T cell receptor beta chains listed next were all sequenced from one sample in a study of OX40 agonist ivuxolimab in advanced cancers. The assay was immunoSEQ multiplex PCR, and TCRdb's table has in-frame clones only and misses some. This sample has 55,000 to 65,000 clones; approximately 91% occur once, and the top ten carry less than 0.85%. The sample consisted of CD4+ or CD8+ T cells sorted from blood, taken in a trial of the OX40 agonist ivuxolimab. These receptors were taken from an adult with an advanced solid tumor such as melanoma, head and neck, liver or kidney cancer.

This clone appeared once. The chain uses TRBV28 and TRBJ1-2; the D gene is possibly TRBD1 (6 bases). Trimming removed 7 bases from V and 0 bases from J, with 9 bases in between. The CDR3 runs 13 residues. In germline, CDR1 is MDHEN, CDR2 SYDVKM. The CDR3 sequence is CASKPGANYGYTF. The CDR3 nucleotides read TGTGCCAGCAAACCAGGGGCTAACTATGGCTACACCTTC.

The chain has TRBV18 and TRBJ2-3; 8 bases are shared with TRBD1. The CDR3 extends over 14 amino acids. CDR1 is KGHSH and CDR2 is LQKENI in the germline V gene. J gave up 6 bases and V 0 bases, and 2 bases lay outside the gene matches. The DNA for the CDR3 is TGTGCCAGCTCACCACCGGCAGGGGGCGATACGCAGTATTTT. As protein: CASSPPAGGDTQYF.

The V gene is TRBV7-9, the J gene TRBJ1-2; weak D call: TRBD1 (6 bases). This CDR3 comprises 15 residues. Germline V CDR1 and CDR2: SEHNR, FQNEAQ (reference sequence). V was cut by 1 base and J by 0 bases, with 9 bases left in between. In DNA, the CDR3 is TGTGCCAGCAGCTTAGTAGGGGGAGCTAACTATGGCTACACCTTC. Residues: CASSLVGGANYGYTF.

The genes are TRBV5-1 and TRBJ2-7, with D tentatively TRBD1 (6 bases). Germline V gene sequence: CDR1 SGHRS, CDR2 YFSETQ. This CDR3 comprises 14 residues. Between the trimmed V and J ends, which lost 0 bases and 2 bases, there was a span of 9 bases. This CDR3 reads CASSLGQATYEQYF. The DNA for the CDR3 is TGCGCCAGCAGCTTGGGACAGGCAACCTACGAGCAGTACTTC.

This chain joins TRBV4-2 and TRBJ2-3; 16 bases are shared with TRBD2. This CDR3 spans 19 amino acids. V was clipped by 1 base and J by 6 bases; unmatched bases: 10. CDR1 and CDR2 from the germline V gene are LGHNA and YNFKEQ. CDR3: CASSQVGGTSGRASDTQYF. CDR3 DNA: TGTGCCAGCAGCCAAGTCGGAGGGACTAGCGGGAGGGCCTCGGATACGCAGTATTTT.

The V call is TRBV10-2, the J call TRBJ2-1; 9 bases line up with TRBD2. Trimming cost V 2 bases and J 7 bases; bases outside gene matches: 9. This CDR3 has 16 residues. Germline CDR1 WSHSY, CDR2 SAAADI. The DNA for the CDR3 is TGCGCCAGCAGTGAGCAGGCGGGAGGGCCTTTTAATGAGCAGTTCTTC. This translates into CASSEQAGGPFNEQFF.

The gene calls are TRBV29-1 and TRBJ2-7, with a tentative D call TRBD2 (5 bases). This CDR3 has 11 residues. V was trimmed by 2 bases and J by 9 bases, leaving 11 bases between them. Germline loops: CDR1 SQVTM, CDR2 ANQGSEA. CDR3 in DNA: TGCAGCGTTGAAAGCGGTACCAGGCAGTACTTC. Translation: CSVESGTRQYF.

The chain has TRBV6-1 and TRBJ2-5; no clear D gene. Trimming removed 6 bases from V and 1 base from J, with 9 bases in between. The CDR3 is 13 residues long. Germline V gives CDR1 MNHNS, CDR2 SASEGT. CDR3 protein: CASSLTVQETQYF. CDR3 bases: TGTGCCAGCAGCCTGACGGTCCAAGAGACCCAGTACTTC.

This rearrangement joins TRBV6-5 to TRBJ2-3; D is possibly TRBD1 (6 bases). This CDR3 is 15 amino acids long. The germline gives CDR1 MNHEY, CDR2 SVGAGI. V lost 5 bases to trimming and J lost 2 bases, with 14 bases between them. The chain's CDR3 is CASSPTGRFTDTQYF. The DNA for the CDR3 is TGTGCCAGCAGTCCGACAGGCCGATTCACAGATACGCAGTATTTT.

V and J are TRBV19 and TRBJ2-5, with 10 nucleotides matching TRBD1. The CDR3 runs 16 residues. V lost 6 bases and J lost 4; bases outside the gene matches: 11. Germline V CDR1 and CDR2: LNHDA, SQIVND (reference sequence). This CDR3 is CASRRQGARKSETQYF. The CDR3 DNA reads TGTGCCAGTAGGAGACAGGGGGCCCGAAAGTCAGAGACCCAGTACTTC.

The V gene is TRBV6-6, the J gene TRBJ1-2; tentatively, D is TRBD1 (5 bases). The germline V and J ends were trimmed by 6 bases and 5 bases, with 13 bases remaining between them. The CDR3 extends over 13 amino acids. The V gene's germline CDR1 is MNHNY and CDR2 SVGAGI (reference sequence). CDR3 in amino acids: CASSPGTEYGYTF. CDR3 sequence (DNA): TGTGCCAGCAGCCCCGGGACGGAGTATGGCTACACCTTC.

The CDR3 sequence is CASSWQGLITDTQYF. The CDR3 coding sequence is TGTGCCAGCAGTTGGCAGGGACTCATCACAGATACGCAGTATTTT. The chain employs TRBV27 and TRBJ2-3, with D possibly TRBD2 on 6 matching bases. Germline V gene sequence: CDR1 MNHEY, CDR2 SMNVEV (reference sequence). The CDR3 is 15 residues long. The germline V and J ends were trimmed by 4 bases and 2 bases, with 13 bases remaining between them.

The chain combines TRBV14 with TRBJ2-5, with 8 bases aligning to TRBD1. The CDR3 contains 14 residues. Germline V lookup: CDR1 SGHDN, CDR2 FVKESK. Losses at the gene ends were 0 bases for V and 4 bases for J; bases not matched to a gene: 1. The CDR3 reads CASSQDRGRETQYF. CDR3 bases: TGTGCCAGCAGCCAAGACAGGGGGCGAGAGACCCAGTACTTC.

The chain has TRBV18 and TRBJ2-6, with D perhaps TRBD1 or TRBD2 (5 bases each). V lost 6 bases and J lost 0, with 15 bases in between. Germline-derived CDR1 and CDR2 are KGHSH and LQKENI. The CDR3 covers 17 residues. The CDR3 coding sequence is TGTGCCAGCTCGGGGGAGTCCCCCGTCTCTGGGGCCAACGTCCTGACTTTC. Its translation is CASSGESPVSGANVLTF.

The count of this clone is one. The chain recombines TRBV11-3 with TRBJ2-1, with a weak D call TRBD2 (6 bases). The CDR3 length is 14 residues. V dropped 2 bases and J dropped 5 bases, with 10 bases sitting between them. The germline CDR1 and CDR2 sequences are SGHNT and YENEEA. The CDR3 spells CASSLSGVNNEQFF. The CDR3 DNA sequence: TGTGCCAGCAGCTTATCGGGAGTCAACAATGAGCAGTTCTTC.

The chain uses TRBV19 and TRBJ1-5; D call uncertain. The CDR3 sequence is 13 residues long. Trimming shortened V by 10 bases and J by 7 bases, and 17 bases separated the two germline ends. Germline V gives CDR1 LNHDA, CDR2 SQIVND (reference sequence). The CDR3 DNA reads TGTGCCACATCGTCCGACTCCCTCCAGCCCCAGCATTTT. Residues: CATSSDSLQPQHF.

The CDR3 protein is CASSPRAPGRQETQYF. DNA of the CDR3: TGTGCCAGCAGCCCCCGGGCCCCAGGACGCCAAGAGACCCAGTACTTC. The gene calls are TRBV7-2 and TRBJ2-5; D call uncertain. V was trimmed by 5 bases and J by 1 base, leaving 17 bases between them. CDR1 and CDR2 (germline): SGHTA, FQGNSA. CDR3 length equals 16 residues.

The chain employs TRBV14 and TRBJ2-3; 7 bases map to TRBD2. The V gene end was trimmed by 0 bases and the J gene end by 9 bases; junction bases not matched to a gene: 3. Germline CDR1 reads SGHDN; CDR2 reads FVKESK. CDR3 length: 13 amino acids. The CDR3 DNA reads TGTGCCAGCAGCCAAGATAGCGGGTTGACGCAGTATTTT. This sequence encodes CASSQDSGLTQYF. The whole variable domain, filled in from reference TRBV14 and TRBJ2-3, reads EAGVTQFPSHSVIEKGQTVTLRCDPISGHDNLYWYRRVMGKEIKFLLHFVKESKQDESGMPNNRFLAERTGGTYSTLKVQPAELEDSGVYFCASSQDSGLTQYFGPGTRLTVL.

The gene calls are TRBV18 and TRBJ2-2; D perhaps matches TRBD1 (6 bases). The CDR3 is made up of 16 amino acids. The ends were cut back, 6 bases at V and 3 bases at J, with 17 bases in the middle. Germline loops: CDR1 KGHSH, CDR2 LQKENI. The CDR3 here is CASSPGQRGDTGELFF. As DNA, the CDR3 is TGTGCCAGCTCTCCGGGACAACGAGGCGACACCGGGGAGCTGTTTTTT.

The CDR3 loop reads CASSQDPDVLTF. CDR3 bases: TGTGCCAGCAGCCAAGACCCAGATGTCCTGACTTTC. The chain uses TRBV4-2 and TRBJ2-6, with D unresolved. The CDR3 runs to 12 residues. The germline V and J ends were trimmed by 0 bases and 13 bases, with 7 bases remaining between them. Germline V lookup: CDR1 LGHNA, CDR2 YNFKEQ.